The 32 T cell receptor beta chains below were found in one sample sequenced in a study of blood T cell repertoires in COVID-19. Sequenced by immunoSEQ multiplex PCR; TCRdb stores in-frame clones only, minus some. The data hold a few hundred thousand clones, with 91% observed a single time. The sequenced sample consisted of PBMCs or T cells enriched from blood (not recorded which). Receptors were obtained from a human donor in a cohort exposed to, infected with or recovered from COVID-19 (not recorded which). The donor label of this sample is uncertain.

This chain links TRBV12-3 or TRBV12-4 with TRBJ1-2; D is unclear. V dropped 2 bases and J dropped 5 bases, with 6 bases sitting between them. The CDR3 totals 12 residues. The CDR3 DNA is TGTGCCAGCAGTTTAAATATTTATGGCTACACCTTC. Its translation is CASSLNIYGYTF.

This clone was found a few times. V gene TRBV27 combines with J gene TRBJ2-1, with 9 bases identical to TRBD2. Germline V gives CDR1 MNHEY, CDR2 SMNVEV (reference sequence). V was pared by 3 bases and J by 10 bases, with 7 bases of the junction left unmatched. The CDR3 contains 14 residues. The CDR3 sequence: CASSLAGGPREQFF. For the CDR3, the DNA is TGTGCCAGCAGTTTGGCGGGGGGGCCTCGGGAGCAGTTCTTC.

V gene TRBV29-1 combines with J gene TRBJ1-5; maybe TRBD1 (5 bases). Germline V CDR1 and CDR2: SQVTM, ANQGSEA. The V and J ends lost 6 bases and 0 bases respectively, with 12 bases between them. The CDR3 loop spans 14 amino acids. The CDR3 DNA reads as TGCAGCGTCCAATCAGGGAATAGCAATCAGCCCCAGCATTTT. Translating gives CSVQSGNSNQPQHF.

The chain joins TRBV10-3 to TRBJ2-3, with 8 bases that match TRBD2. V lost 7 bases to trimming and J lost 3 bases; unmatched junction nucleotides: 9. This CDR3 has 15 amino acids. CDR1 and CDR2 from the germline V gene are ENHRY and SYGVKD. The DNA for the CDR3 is TGTGCCATCAAGTTGAGCGGGGGCCCAACAGATACGCAGTATTTT. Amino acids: CAIKLSGGPTDTQYF.

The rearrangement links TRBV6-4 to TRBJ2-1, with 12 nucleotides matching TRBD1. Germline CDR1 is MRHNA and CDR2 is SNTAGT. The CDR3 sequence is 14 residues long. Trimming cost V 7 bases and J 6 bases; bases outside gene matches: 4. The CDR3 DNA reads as TGTGCCAGCACCCGGGACAGGGGGCTCAATGAGCAGTTCTTC. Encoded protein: CASTRDRGLNEQFF.

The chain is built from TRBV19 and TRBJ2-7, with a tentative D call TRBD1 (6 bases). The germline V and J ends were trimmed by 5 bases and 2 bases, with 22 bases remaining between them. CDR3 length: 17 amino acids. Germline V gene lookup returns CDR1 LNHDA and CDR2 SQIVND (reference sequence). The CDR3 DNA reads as TGTGCCAGTAGTCCCCCCCGGCTGGACAGAGGGACCTACGAGCAGTACTTC. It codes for CASSPPRLDRGTYEQYF. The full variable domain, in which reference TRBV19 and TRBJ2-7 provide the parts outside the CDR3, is DGGITQSPKYLFRKEGQNVTLSCEQNLNHDAMYWYRQDPGQGLRLIYYSQIVNDFQKGDIAEGYSVSREKKESFPLTVTSAQKNPTAFYLCASSPPRLDRGTYEQYFGPGTRLTVT.

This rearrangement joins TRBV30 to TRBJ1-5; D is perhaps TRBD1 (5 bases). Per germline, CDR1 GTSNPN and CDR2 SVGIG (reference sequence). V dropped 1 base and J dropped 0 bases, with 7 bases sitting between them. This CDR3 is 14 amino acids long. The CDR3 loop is CAWSAGLSNQPQHF. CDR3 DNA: TGTGCCTGGAGTGCAGGGCTTAGCAATCAGCCCCAGCATTTT.

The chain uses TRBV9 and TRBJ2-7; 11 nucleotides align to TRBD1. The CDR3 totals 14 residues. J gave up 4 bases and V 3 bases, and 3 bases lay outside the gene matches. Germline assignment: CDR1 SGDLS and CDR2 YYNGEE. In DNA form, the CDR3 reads TGTGCCAGCAGCGCCGGGACAGGGGGTTACGAGCAGTACTTC. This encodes CASSAGTGGYEQYF.

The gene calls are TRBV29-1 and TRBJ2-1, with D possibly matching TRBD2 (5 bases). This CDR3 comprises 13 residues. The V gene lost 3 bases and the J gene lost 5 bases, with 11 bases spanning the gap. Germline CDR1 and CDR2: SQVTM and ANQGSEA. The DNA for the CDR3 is TGCAGCGTTGATGACGGGGTGAACAATGAGCAGTTCTTC. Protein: CSVDDGVNNEQFF.

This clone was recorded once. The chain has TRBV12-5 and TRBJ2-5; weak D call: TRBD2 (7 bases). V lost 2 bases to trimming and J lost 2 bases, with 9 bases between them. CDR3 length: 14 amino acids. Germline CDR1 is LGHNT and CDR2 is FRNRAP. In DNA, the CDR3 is TGTGCTAGTGGTTTGAAGGGGGGGCAAGAGACCCAGTACTTC. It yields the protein CASGLKGGQETQYF.

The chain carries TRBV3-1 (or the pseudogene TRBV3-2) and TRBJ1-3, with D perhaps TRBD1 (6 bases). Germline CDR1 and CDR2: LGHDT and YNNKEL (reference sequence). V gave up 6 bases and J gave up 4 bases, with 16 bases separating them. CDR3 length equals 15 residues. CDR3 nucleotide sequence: TGTGCCAGCAGTTCCGACGGACAGCCGGGAAACACCATATATTTT. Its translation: CASSSDGQPGNTIYF.

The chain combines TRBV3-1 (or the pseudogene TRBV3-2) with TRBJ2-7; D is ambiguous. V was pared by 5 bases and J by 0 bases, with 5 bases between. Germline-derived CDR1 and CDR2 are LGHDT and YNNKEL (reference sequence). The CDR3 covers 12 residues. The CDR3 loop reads CASSSRSYEQYF. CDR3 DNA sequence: TGTGCCAGCAGCTCCCGCTCCTACGAGCAGTACTTC.

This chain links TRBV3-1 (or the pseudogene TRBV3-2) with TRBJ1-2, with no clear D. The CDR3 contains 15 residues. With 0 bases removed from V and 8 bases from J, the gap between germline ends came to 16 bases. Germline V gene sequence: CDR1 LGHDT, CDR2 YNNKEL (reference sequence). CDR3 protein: CASSQDRRGEVGYTF. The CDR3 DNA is TGTGCCAGCAGCCAAGATCGGCGGGGAGAGGTAGGCTACACCTTC.

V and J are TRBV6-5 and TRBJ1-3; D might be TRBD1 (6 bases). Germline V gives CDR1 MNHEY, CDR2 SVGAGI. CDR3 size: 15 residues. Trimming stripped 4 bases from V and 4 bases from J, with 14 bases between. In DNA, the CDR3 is TGTGCCAGCAGTTCCCGTACAGGGTCCGGAAACACCATATATTTT. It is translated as CASSSRTGSGNTIYF.

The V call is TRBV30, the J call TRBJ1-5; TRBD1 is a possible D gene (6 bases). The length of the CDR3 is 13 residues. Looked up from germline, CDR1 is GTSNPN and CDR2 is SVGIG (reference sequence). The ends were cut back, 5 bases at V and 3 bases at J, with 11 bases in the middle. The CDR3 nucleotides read TGTGCCTGGGATACAGGGCACAATCAGCCCCAGCATTTT. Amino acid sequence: CAWDTGHNQPQHF.

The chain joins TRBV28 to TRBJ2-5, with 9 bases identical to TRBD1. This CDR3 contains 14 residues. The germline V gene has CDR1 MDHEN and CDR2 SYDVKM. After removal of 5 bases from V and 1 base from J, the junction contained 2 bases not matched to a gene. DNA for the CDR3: TGTGCCAGCAGTGCGACAGGGGGCCAAGAGACCCAGTACTTC. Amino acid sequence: CASSATGGQETQYF. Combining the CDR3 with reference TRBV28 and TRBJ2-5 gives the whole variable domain DVKVTQSSRYLVKRTGEKVFLECVQDMDHENMFWYRQDPGLGLRLIYFSYDVKMKEKGDIPEGYSVSREKKERFSLILESASTNQTSMYLCASSATGGQETQYFGPGTRLLVL.

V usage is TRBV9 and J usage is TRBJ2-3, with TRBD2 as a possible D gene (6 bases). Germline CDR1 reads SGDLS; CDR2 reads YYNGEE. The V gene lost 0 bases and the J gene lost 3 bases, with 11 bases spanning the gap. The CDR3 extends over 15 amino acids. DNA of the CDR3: TGTGCCAGCAGCGTAGTAGGGCTAGCGACAGATACGCAGTATTTT. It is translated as CASSVVGLATDTQYF.

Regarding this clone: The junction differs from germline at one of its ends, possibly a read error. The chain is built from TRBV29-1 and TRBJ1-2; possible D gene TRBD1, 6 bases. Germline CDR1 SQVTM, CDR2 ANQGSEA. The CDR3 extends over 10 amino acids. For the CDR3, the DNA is TGCAGCGTTGCCGGGGGGCCCAGATCCTTC. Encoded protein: CSVAGGPRSF.

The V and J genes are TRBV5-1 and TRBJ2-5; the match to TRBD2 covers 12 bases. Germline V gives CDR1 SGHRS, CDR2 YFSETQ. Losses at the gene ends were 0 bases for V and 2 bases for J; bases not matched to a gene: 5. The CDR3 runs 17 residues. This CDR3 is CASSLGLAGAGQETQYF. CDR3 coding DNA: TGCGCCAGCAGCTTGGGACTAGCGGGGGCCGGACAAGAGACCCAGTACTTC.

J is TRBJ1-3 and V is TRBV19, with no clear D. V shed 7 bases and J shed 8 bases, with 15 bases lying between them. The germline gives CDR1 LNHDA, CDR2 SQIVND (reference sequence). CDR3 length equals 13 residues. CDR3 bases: TGTGCCAGTACCCCGATAGTCGGGGACACCATATATTTT. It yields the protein CASTPIVGDTIYF.

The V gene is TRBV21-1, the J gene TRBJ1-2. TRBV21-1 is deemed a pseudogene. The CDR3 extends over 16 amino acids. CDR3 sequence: CASSKAITRVRYGYTF. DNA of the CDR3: TGTGCCAGCAGCAAAGCAATTACGAGGGTACGGTATGGCTACACCTTC.

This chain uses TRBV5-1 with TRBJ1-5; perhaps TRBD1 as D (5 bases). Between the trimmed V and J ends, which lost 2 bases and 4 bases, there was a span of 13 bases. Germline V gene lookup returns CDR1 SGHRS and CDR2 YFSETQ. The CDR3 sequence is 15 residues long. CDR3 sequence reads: CASSLDSVKNQPQHF. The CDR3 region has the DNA TGCGCCAGCAGCTTAGACAGCGTAAAGAATCAGCCCCAGCATTTT. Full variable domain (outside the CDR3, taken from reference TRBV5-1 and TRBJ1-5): KAGVTQTPRYLIKTRGQQVTLSCSPISGHRSVSWYQQTPGQGLQFLFEYFSETQRNKGNFPGRFSGRQFSNSRSEMNVSTLELGDSALYLCASSLDSVKNQPQHFGDGTRLSIL.

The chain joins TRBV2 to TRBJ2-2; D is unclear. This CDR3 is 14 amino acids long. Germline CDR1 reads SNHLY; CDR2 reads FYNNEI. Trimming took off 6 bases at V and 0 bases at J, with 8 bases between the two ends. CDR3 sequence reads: CASRRQTNTGELFF. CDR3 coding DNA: TGTGCCAGCAGGAGACAAACGAACACCGGGGAGCTGTTTTTT.

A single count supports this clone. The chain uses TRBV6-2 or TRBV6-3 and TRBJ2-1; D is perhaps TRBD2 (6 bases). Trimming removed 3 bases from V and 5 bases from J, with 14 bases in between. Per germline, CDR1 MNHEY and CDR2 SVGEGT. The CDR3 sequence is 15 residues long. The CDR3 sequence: CASSYQAGRDNEQFF. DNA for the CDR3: TGTGCCAGCAGTTATCAAGCGGGCAGGGACAATGAGCAGTTCTTC.

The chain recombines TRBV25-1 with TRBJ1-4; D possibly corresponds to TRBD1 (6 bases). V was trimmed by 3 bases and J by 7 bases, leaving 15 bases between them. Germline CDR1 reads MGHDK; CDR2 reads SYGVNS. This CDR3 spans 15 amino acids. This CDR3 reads CASSEGIQGGEKLFF. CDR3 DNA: TGTGCCAGCAGTGAGGGAATACAGGGTGGTGAAAAACTGTTTTTT.

In DNA, the CDR3 is TGTGCCAGCAGTGTCCTAGGCTTTGGCTACACCTTC. Translation gives CASSVLGFGYTF. V gene TRBV6-4 combines with J gene TRBJ1-2; no definite D call. Germline lookup yields CDR1 MRHNA and CDR2 SNTAGT. Trimming cost V 4 bases and J 7 bases, with 10 bases left between them. The CDR3 consists of 12 residues.

The CDR3 region is CASSEARGGLDTQYF. The DNA for the CDR3 is TGTGCCAGCAGTGAAGCCCGGGGGGGCTTGGATACGCAGTATTTT. This chain links TRBV2 with TRBJ2-3; 8 bases align to TRBD2. J lost 6 bases, V lost 0 bases, and 5 bases had no gene match. The germline gives CDR1 SNHLY, CDR2 FYNNEI. The CDR3 runs to 15 residues.

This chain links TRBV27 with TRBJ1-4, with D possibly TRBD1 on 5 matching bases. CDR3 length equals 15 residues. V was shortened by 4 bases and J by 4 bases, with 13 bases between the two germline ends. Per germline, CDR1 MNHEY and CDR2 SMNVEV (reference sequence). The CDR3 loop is CASSSLAGGNEKLFF. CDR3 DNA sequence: TGTGCCAGCAGTTCGTTGGCGGGGGGTAATGAAAAACTGTTTTTT.

The CDR3 protein is CASSLEGTGGYGYTF. In DNA form, the CDR3 reads TGTGCCAGCTCACTAGAGGGGACAGGAGGCTATGGCTACACCTTC. V gene TRBV18 combines with J gene TRBJ1-2; 8 nucleotides agree with TRBD1. The CDR3 runs to 15 residues. Germline values: CDR1 KGHSH, CDR2 LQKENI. Trimming at V came to 4 bases and at J to 4 bases, leaving 8 bases not matched to a gene.

The CDR3 spells CSARADYGYTF. CDR3 nucleotides: TGCAGTGCTAGGGCAGACTATGGCTACACCTTC. V usage is TRBV20-1 and J usage is TRBJ1-2; D unresolved. V was pared by 3 bases and J by 3 bases, with 5 bases between. The CDR3 is 11 residues long. Germline V lookup: CDR1 DFQATT, CDR2 SNEGSKA (reference sequence).

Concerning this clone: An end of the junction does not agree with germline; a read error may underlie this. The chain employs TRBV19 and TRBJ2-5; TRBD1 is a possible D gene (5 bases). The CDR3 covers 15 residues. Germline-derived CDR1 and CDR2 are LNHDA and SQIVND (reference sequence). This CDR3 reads CASRIVSRDSETQYF. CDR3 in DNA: TGTGCCAGTAGGATAGTGTCCAGGGATTCGGAGACCCAGTACTTC. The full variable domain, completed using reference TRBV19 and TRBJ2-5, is DGGITQSPKYLFRKEGQNVTLSCEQNLNHDAMYWYRQDPGQGLRLIYYSQIVNDFQKGDIAEGYSVSREKKESFPLTVTSAQKNPTAFYLCASRIVSRDSETQYFGPGTRLLVL.

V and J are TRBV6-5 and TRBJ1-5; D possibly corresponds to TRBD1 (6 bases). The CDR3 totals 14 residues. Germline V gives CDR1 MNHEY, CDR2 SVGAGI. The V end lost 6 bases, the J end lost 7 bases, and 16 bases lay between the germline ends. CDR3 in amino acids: CASRKDQGYQPQHF. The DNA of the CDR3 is TGTGCCAGCAGAAAGGATCAGGGGTACCAGCCCCAGCATTTT.